What follows are 9 T cell receptor beta chains derived from one specimen sequenced in a study of radiotherapy plus CTLA-4 blockade in lung cancer. The table came from immunoSEQ multiplex PCR; TCRdb's copy has only in-frame clones and leaves some out. The sample has approximately 45,000 clones; approximately 62% are singletons. This material consisted of peripheral blood, taken from a patient treated with radiotherapy plus ipilimumab. Every receptor here comes from a human donor with non-small cell lung cancer who had a partial response to radiotherapy plus ipilimumab.

This clone has only a few counts. The genes are TRBV18 and TRBJ1-1; TRBD1 might be the D (6 bases). This CDR3 has 18 residues. Trimming took off 1 base at V and 1 base at J, with 19 bases between the two ends. Germline V lookup: CDR1 KGHSH, CDR2 LQKENI. The CDR3, as DNA: TGTGCCAGCTCACCACGCCCCGGGCAGGGGAGAACGAACACTGAAGCTTTCTTT. Translation gives CASSPRPGQGRTNTEAFF.

The chain links TRBV7-3 to TRBJ2-1; the D is unclear. CDR3 size: 15 residues. Germline CDR1 and CDR2: SGHTA and FQGTGA. V was cut by 2 bases and J by 0 bases, with 8 bases left in between. DNA of the CDR3: TGTGCCAGCAGCTTAGGCTCCTCCTCCTACAATGAGCAGTTCTTC. It yields the protein CASSLGSSSYNEQFF.

The chain is built from TRBV29-1 and TRBJ2-3; 8 bases match TRBD2. V was clipped by 4 bases and J by 3 bases; unmatched bases: 9. The CDR3 totals 15 residues. Germline V gene sequence: CDR1 SQVTM, CDR2 ANQGSEA. In nucleotides, the CDR3 is TGCAGCGTTGGTCGGACTAGCTCCCCTACAGATACGCAGTATTTT. Amino acids: CSVGRTSSPTDTQYF.

The V gene is TRBV4-3, the J gene TRBJ1-1, with D tentatively TRBD1 (5 bases). Per the germline V gene, CDR1 is LGHNA and CDR2 is YSLEER. The CDR3 is made up of 15 amino acids. Trimming stripped 5 bases from V and 0 bases from J, with 13 bases between. The CDR3 coding sequence is TGCGCCAGCAGCTCGCTGACAGAAATGAACACTGAAGCTTTCTTT. Amino acids: CASSSLTEMNTEAFF.

This clone was recorded only once. The rearrangement joins TRBV19 to TRBJ2-2, with 10 bases lining up with TRBD2. This CDR3 region has 17 residues. Looked up from germline, CDR1 is LNHDA and CDR2 is SQIVND (reference sequence). V lost 10 bases, J lost 4 bases, and 15 bases stayed unmatched. CDR3 bases: TGTGCCACCCAGCGGGAGGGTCCCTTAGGGGCCACCGGGGAGCTGTTTTTT. Its translation is CATQREGPLGATGELFF.

The CDR3: CSVAWTSGGGNNEQFF. CDR3 nucleotides: TGCAGCGTTGCCTGGACTAGCGGGGGGGGGAACAATGAGCAGTTCTTC. V is TRBV29-1 and J is TRBJ2-1, with TRBD2 matching 15 bases. This CDR3 spans 16 amino acids. V shed 4 bases and J 5 bases; nucleotides not matched to a gene: 6. Germline assignment: CDR1 SQVTM and CDR2 ANQGSEA.

This clone was counted only a few times. The chain links TRBV10-2 to TRBJ2-2; 7 bases line up with TRBD1. The CDR3 has 12 residues. The germline CDR1 and CDR2 sequences are WSHSY and SAAADI. The V gene end was trimmed by 8 bases and the J gene end by 8 bases; junction bases not matched to a gene: 5. CDR3 nucleotide sequence: TGCGCCAGCCAAGGGGGCGGGGGGGAGCTGTTTTTT. This codes for CASQGGGGELFF.

The chain is built from TRBV29-1 and TRBJ2-7; D is perhaps TRBD2 (5 bases). Germline lookup yields CDR1 SQVTM and CDR2 ANQGSEA. Trimming removed 2 bases at V and 9 bases at J, with 17 bases between. The CDR3 spans 13 residues. The CDR3 nucleotides read TGCAGCGTTGAACCCCCCGGGGATAGCAGGCAGTACTTC. Translation: CSVEPPGDSRQYF.

The rearrangement links TRBV5-6 to TRBJ1-5; D gene unclear. This CDR3 is 15 amino acids long. Trimming stripped 2 bases from V and 6 bases from J, with 15 bases between. Germline V CDR1 and CDR2: SGHDT, YYEEEE. The CDR3 spells CASSFRWEAVQPQHF. CDR3 coding DNA: TGTGCCAGCAGCTTCAGGTGGGAGGCAGTTCAGCCCCAGCATTTT.